Listed here are 26 T cell receptor beta chains from one sample, sequenced in a study of T cells in tumors after PD-1 blockade. The table came from immunoSEQ multiplex PCR; TCRdb's copy has only in-frame clones and leaves some out. The table records tens of thousands of clones, approximately 79% of them present only once. This specimen consisted of PBMCs, obtained before anti-PD-1 therapy. The receptor set was obtained from a human donor with advanced basal cell or squamous cell carcinoma (not recorded which).

The V gene is TRBV27, the J gene TRBJ1-2, with D possibly TRBD1 on 5 matching bases. Germline V CDR1 and CDR2: MNHEY, SMNVEV (reference sequence). Trimming removed 0 bases at V and 7 bases at J, with 18 bases between. The CDR3 spans 16 residues. The CDR3 sequence: CASSLSSEPGQGGYTF. CDR3 nucleotides: TGTGCCAGCAGTTTATCTAGCGAACCAGGGCAAGGTGGCTACACCTTC.

The chain employs TRBV6-5 and TRBJ1-1, with 10 bases fitting TRBD1. The V and J ends lost 7 bases and 3 bases, in that order; junction bases with no gene match: 5. The CDR3 extends over 14 amino acids. Germline values: CDR1 MNHEY, CDR2 SVGAGI. The CDR3 loop reads CASTADRGDTEAFF. The CDR3 DNA is TGTGCCAGCACCGCGGACAGGGGGGACACTGAAGCTTTCTTT.

The genes are TRBV11-3 and TRBJ2-5; possible D gene TRBD1, 6 bases. Germline-derived CDR1 and CDR2 are SGHNT and YENEEA. V gave up 3 bases and J gave up 5 bases, with 10 bases separating them. This CDR3 has 13 amino acids. The CDR3 reads CASSFSGEETQYF. CDR3 bases: TGTGCCAGCAGCTTCTCAGGGGAGGAGACCCAGTACTTC.

This clone was seen only a few times. This rearrangement joins TRBV3-1 (or the pseudogene TRBV3-2) to TRBJ1-2; D is unresolved. V was shortened by 8 bases and J by 5 bases, with 18 bases between the two germline ends. The germline V gene has CDR1 LGHDT and CDR2 YNNKEL (reference sequence). The CDR3 has 14 amino acids. The CDR3 protein is CASRRAGPGYGYTF. CDR3 coding DNA: TGTGCCAGCCGCCGAGCAGGTCCTGGATATGGCTACACCTTC.

The chain employs TRBV5-6 and TRBJ2-4; 9 positions agree with TRBD2. CDR1 is SGHDT, CDR2 YYEEEE, per germline. After removal of 5 bases from V and 4 bases from J, the junction contained 19 bases not matched to a gene. The CDR3 contains 19 residues. The CDR3 here is CASRGSRTSGPYHKNIQYF. In nucleotides, the CDR3 is TGTGCCAGCAGGGGGAGTCGAACTAGCGGGCCCTACCATAAAAACATTCAGTACTTC.

The chain couples TRBV6-5 to TRBJ1-1; tentatively, D is TRBD1 (5 bases). Between the trimmed V and J ends, which lost 6 bases and 6 bases, there was a span of 14 bases. Germline lookup yields CDR1 MNHEY and CDR2 SVGAGI. The CDR3 has 13 residues. This chain's CDR3 is CASRLQGIAEAFF. As DNA, the CDR3 is TGTGCCAGCAGGCTGCAGGGAATCGCTGAAGCTTTCTTT.

The sample holds one count of this clone. The junction and the germline gene differ at one end; a read error may be behind it. The chain has TRBV5-1 and TRBJ2-1; 9 nucleotides agree with TRBD2. This CDR3 is 17 amino acids long. Per germline, CDR1 SGHRS and CDR2 YFSETQ. The CDR3 loop is CARSSGGGDLSYNEQFF. The CDR3 bases are TGCGCCCGCAGCTCGGGCGGGGGGGACCTTTCCTACAATGAGCAGTTCTTC. Together with reference TRBV5-1 and TRBJ2-1, the CDR3 gives the full variable domain: KAGVTQTPRYLIKTRGQQVTLSCSPISGHRSVSWYQQTPGQGLQFLFEYFSETQRNKGNFPGRFSGRQFSNSRSEMNVSTLELGDSALYLCARSSGGGDLSYNEQFFGPGTRLTVL.

The chain carries TRBV7-9 and TRBJ1-1; unclear D gene. V lost 5 bases and J lost 1, with 14 bases in between. Per germline, CDR1 SEHNR and CDR2 FQNEAQ (reference sequence). This CDR3 region has 15 residues. CDR3 in DNA: TGTGCCAGCAGCCGACGGGTTGCGGGGAACACTGAAGCTTTCTTT. This translates into CASSRRVAGNTEAFF. Combining the CDR3 with reference TRBV7-9 and TRBJ1-1 gives the whole variable domain DTGVSQNPRHKITKRGQNVTFRCDPISEHNRLYWYRQTLGQGPEFLTYFQNEAQLEKSRLLSDRFSAERPKGSFSTLEIQRTEQGDSAMYLCASSRRVAGNTEAFFGQGTRLTVV.

This clone was observed a handful of times. The V gene is TRBV7-9, the J gene TRBJ2-7; 9 bases map to TRBD1. The junction had 6 bases not matched to a gene; V was cut back by 1 base and J by 5 bases. The germline CDR1 and CDR2 sequences are SEHNR and FQNEAQ (reference sequence). The CDR3 is 15 amino acids. Written as DNA, the CDR3 is TGTGCCAGCAGCTTAGGACAGGGGGGTGAACACGAGCAGTACTTC. This translates into CASSLGQGGEHEQYF.

In its sample, this clone was seen a few times. V and J are TRBV2 and TRBJ2-3; 10 positions match TRBD2. CDR1 is SNHLY and CDR2 is FYNNEI in the germline V gene. V lost 4 bases and J lost 4; bases outside the gene matches: 11. The CDR3 runs 17 residues. The CDR3 is CASSGSSGGKFADTQYF. CDR3 bases: TGTGCCAGCAGTGGGTCTAGCGGGGGAAAGTTCGCAGATACGCAGTATTTT.

The chain joins TRBV4-1 to TRBJ2-7; 7 bases map to TRBD1. Germline V CDR1 and CDR2: MGHRA, YSYEKL. The trim removed 8 bases at V and 4 bases at J, leaving 8 bases unmatched. The length of the CDR3 is 13 residues. In nucleotides, the CDR3 is TGCGCCAGCTCGGGACAGATTGAATACGAGCAGTACTTC. Its translation: CASSGQIEYEQYF.

This chain connects TRBV10-3 to TRBJ2-3; D unclear. The germline V gene encodes CDR1 ENHRY and CDR2 SYGVKD. The CDR3 has 13 residues. V lost 3 bases and J lost 1, with 5 bases in between. CDR3 DNA sequence: TGTGCCATCAGTGATTCCGGCACAGATACGCAGTATTTT. It yields the protein CAISDSGTDTQYF.

This chain uses TRBV16 with TRBJ2-5; D perhaps matches TRBD1 (6 bases). This CDR3 is 15 amino acids long. With 0 bases removed from V and 3 bases from J, the gap between germline ends came to 11 bases. CDR1 KGHSY and CDR2 FQNENV come from the germline V gene. The CDR3 DNA sequence: TGTGCCAGCAGCCAATCGTTCCAGGGGAAAGAGACCCAGTACTTC. Translation: CASSQSFQGKETQYF.

J is TRBJ1-1 and V is TRBV12-3 or TRBV12-4; D is undetermined. The V end lost 7 bases, the J end lost 1 base, and 10 bases lay between the germline ends. The CDR3 has 13 amino acids. The CDR3, as DNA: TGTGCCAGCACCGGATGGACGAACACTGAAGCTTTCTTT. This gives the protein CASTGWTNTEAFF.

V usage is TRBV7-9 and J usage is TRBJ1-1; 7 nucleotides line up with TRBD1. With V trimmed by 5 bases and J by 1 base, 4 bases remained unmatched. The V gene's germline CDR1 is SEHNR and CDR2 FQNEAQ (reference sequence). The CDR3 consists of 14 residues. The CDR3 DNA reads TGTGCCAGCAGCCGAACAGGGGAGAACACTGAAGCTTTCTTT. As protein: CASSRTGENTEAFF.

The rearrangement joins TRBV18 to TRBJ2-7; perhaps D is TRBD1 or TRBD2 (6 bases each). Per germline, CDR1 KGHSH and CDR2 LQKENI. CDR3 length: 13 residues. V lost 6 bases, J lost 1 base, and 10 bases lay in between. In nucleotides, the CDR3 is TGTGCCAGCTCCGGGGGCTCGTCCTACGAGCAGTACTTC. Translation: CASSGGSSYEQYF.

This clone was seen many times. This chain links TRBV7-8 with TRBJ2-7, with D possibly called TRBD1 or TRBD2 (6 bases each). Germline V gives CDR1 SGHVS, CDR2 FQNEAQ. V was cut by 1 base and J by 7 bases, with 14 bases left in between. The CDR3 is 14 amino acids. In DNA form, the CDR3 reads TGTGCCAGCAGCTTAGGGGGGGCAGGGAAGGAGCAGTACTTC. Translating gives CASSLGGAGKEQYF.

The J gene is TRBJ1-1, the V gene TRBV7-9, with D hard to call. The CDR3 loop spans 14 amino acids. Per the germline V gene, CDR1 is SEHNR and CDR2 is FQNEAQ (reference sequence). The V gene lost 1 base and the J gene lost 1 base, with 7 bases spanning the gap. CDR3 DNA: TGTGCCAGCAGCTTAGTCCGGGGGAACACTGAAGCTTTCTTT. Translated: CASSLVRGNTEAFF.

The rearrangement uses TRBV11-3 and TRBJ2-7; TRBD2 aligns across 7 bases. Germline assignment: CDR1 SGHNT and CDR2 YENEEA. CDR3 size: 14 residues. V gave up 5 bases and J gave up 3 bases; unmatched junction bases: 7. This CDR3 reads CASSQRDGNYEQYF. DNA for the CDR3: TGTGCCAGCAGCCAGCGGGACGGCAACTACGAGCAGTACTTC.

This chain connects TRBV7-2 to TRBJ2-1; the D call may be TRBD1 or TRBD2 (5 bases each). CDR3 length: 14 amino acids. Looked up from germline, CDR1 is SGHTA and CDR2 is FQGNSA. The V gene lost 5 bases and the J gene lost 5 bases, with 13 bases spanning the gap. DNA for the CDR3: TGTGCCAGCAGCCACTCCGGGACCAACAATGAGCAGTTCTTC. Translating it yields CASSHSGTNNEQFF.

The genes are TRBV19 and TRBJ1-1; TRBD1 agrees at 10 bases. The CDR3 runs 16 residues. V lost 5 bases to trimming and J lost 2 bases; unmatched junction nucleotides: 8. The germline CDR1 and CDR2 sequences are LNHDA and SQIVND (reference sequence). CDR3 region: CASSSAGTGVNTEAFF. In DNA form, the CDR3 reads TGTGCCAGTAGTTCAGCCGGGACAGGGGTTAACACTGAAGCTTTCTTT.

The V call is TRBV5-4, the J call TRBJ1-2; 7 bases fit TRBD1. The CDR3 spans 14 residues. Germline CDR1 reads SGHNT; CDR2 reads YYREEE (reference sequence). V shed 4 bases and J 4 bases; nucleotides not matched to a gene: 7. The CDR3 DNA reads TGTGCCAGCAGCGCCGACAGGGCAAGCTATGGCTACACCTTC. Protein: CASSADRASYGYTF.

Here the CDR3 DNA reads TGTGCCAGCAGTCCTCAATGGGGCCCGTGGGAGACCCAGTACTTC. Protein product: CASSPQWGPWETQYF. The V call is TRBV28, the J call TRBJ2-5, with D possibly TRBD1 on 5 matching bases. The CDR3 is 15 residues long. The V gene's germline CDR1 is MDHEN and CDR2 SYDVKM. The germline V and J ends were trimmed by 5 bases and 5 bases, with 18 bases remaining between them.

This clone was seen only once. The V gene is TRBV5-1, the J gene TRBJ2-1; 8 nucleotides align to TRBD2. Germline CDR1 is SGHRS and CDR2 is YFSETQ. CDR3 length: 19 amino acids. Trimming removed 0 bases from V and 3 bases from J; junction bases left unmatched: 14. In DNA form, the CDR3 reads TGCGCCAGCAGCTTGGCCCTCACCTCGATACTAGCGGTCTACAATGAGCAGTTCTTC. Translating it yields CASSLALTSILAVYNEQFF.

This rearrangement joins TRBV9 to TRBJ2-3; D unresolved. The germline gives CDR1 SGDLS, CDR2 YYNGEE. The CDR3 loop spans 12 amino acids. Trimming shortened V by 0 bases and J by 3 bases, and 2 bases separated the two germline ends. The CDR3 DNA reads as TGTGCCAGCAGCGTAGCTACAGATACGCAGTATTTT. This codes for CASSVATDTQYF.

Within the sample, this clone is medium-sized (0.01 to 0.1%). The J gene is TRBJ1-3, the V gene TRBV10-3, with D perhaps matching TRBD1 (5 bases). This CDR3 spans 16 amino acids. Germline V lookup: CDR1 ENHRY, CDR2 SYGVKD. V shed 6 bases and J shed 0 bases, with 15 bases lying between them. DNA of the CDR3: TGTGCCATCAGGGACTTTACAGGAATCTCTGGAAACACCATATATTTT. The encoded protein is CAIRDFTGISGNTIYF.